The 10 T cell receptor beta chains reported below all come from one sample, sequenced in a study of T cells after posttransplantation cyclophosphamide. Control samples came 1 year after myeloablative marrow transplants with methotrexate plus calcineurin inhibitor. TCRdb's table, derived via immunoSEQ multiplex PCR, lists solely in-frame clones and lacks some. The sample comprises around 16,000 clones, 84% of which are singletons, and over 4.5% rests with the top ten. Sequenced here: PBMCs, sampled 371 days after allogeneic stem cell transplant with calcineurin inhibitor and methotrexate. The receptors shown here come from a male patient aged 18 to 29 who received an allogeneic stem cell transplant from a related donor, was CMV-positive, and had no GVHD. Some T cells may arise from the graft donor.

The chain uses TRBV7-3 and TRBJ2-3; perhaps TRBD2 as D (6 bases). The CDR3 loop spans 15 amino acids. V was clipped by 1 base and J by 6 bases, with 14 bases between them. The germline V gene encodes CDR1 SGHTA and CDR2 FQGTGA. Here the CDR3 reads CASSLIGGDGDTQYF. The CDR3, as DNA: TGTGCCAGCAGCTTAATAGGCGGGGACGGGGATACGCAGTATTTT.

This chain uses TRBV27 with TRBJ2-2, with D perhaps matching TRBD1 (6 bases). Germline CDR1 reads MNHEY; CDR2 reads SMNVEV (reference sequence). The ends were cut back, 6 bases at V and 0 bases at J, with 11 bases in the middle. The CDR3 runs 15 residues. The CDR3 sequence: CASRLWGPNTGELFF. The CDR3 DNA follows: TGTGCCAGCAGACTATGGGGGCCGAACACCGGGGAGCTGTTTTTT.

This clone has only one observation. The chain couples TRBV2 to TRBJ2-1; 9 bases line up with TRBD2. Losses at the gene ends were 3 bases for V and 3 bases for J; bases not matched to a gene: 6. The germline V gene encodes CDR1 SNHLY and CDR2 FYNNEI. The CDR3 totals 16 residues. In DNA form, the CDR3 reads TGTGCCAGCAGTGAGGTGAGACTAGCGGTCTACAATGAGCAGTTCTTC. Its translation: CASSEVRLAVYNEQFF.

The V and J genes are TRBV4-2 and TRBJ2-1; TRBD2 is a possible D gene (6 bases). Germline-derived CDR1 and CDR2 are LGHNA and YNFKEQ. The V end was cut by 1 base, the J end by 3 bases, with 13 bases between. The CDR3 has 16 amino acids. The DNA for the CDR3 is TGTGCCAGCAGCCAAGTGTTCTCCGGGAGCTACAATGAGCAGTTCTTC. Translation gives CASSQVFSGSYNEQFF.

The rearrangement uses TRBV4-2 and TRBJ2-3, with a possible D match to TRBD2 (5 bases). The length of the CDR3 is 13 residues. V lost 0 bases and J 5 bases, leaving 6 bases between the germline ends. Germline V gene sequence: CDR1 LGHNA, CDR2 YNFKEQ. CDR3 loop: CASSQDRGDTQYF. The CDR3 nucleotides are TGTGCCAGCAGCCAAGATCGGGGAGATACGCAGTATTTT.

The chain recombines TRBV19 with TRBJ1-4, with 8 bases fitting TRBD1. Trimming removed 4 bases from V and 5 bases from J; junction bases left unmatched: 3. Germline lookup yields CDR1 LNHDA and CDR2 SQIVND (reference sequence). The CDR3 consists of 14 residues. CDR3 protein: CASSTRQGNEKLFF. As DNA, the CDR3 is TGTGCCAGTAGTACCCGACAGGGGAATGAAAAACTGTTTTTT.

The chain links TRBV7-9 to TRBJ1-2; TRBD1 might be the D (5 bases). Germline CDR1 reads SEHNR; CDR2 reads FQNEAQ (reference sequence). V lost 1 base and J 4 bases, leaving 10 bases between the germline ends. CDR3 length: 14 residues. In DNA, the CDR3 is TGTGCCAGCAGCTTAGACGCCGGGGGCTATGGCTACACCTTC. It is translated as CASSLDAGGYGYTF.

The CDR3 protein is CASSTGSPLYEQYF. The DNA of the CDR3 is TGTGCCAGCAGTACCGGGAGTCCCTTGTACGAGCAGTACTTC. J is TRBJ2-7 and V is TRBV6-5, with D perhaps matching TRBD2 (6 bases). The V end was cut by 5 bases, the J end by 4 bases, with 15 bases between. Germline CDR1 is MNHEY and CDR2 is SVGAGI. This CDR3 region has 14 residues.

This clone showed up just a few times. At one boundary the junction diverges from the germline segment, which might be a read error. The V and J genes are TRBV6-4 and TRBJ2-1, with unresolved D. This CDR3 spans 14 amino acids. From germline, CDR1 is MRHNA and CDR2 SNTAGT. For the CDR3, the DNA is TGTGCCAGCAGTGACGCCGGTTCCTACAGTGAGCAGTTCTTC. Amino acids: CASSDAGSYSEQFF.

For the CDR3, the DNA is TGTGCCAGCAGCCCGGCGCTGCGGACTGAAGCTTTCTTT. This encodes CASSPALRTEAFF. The chain recombines TRBV7-2 with TRBJ1-1, with unresolved D. V shed 5 bases and J shed 5 bases, with 12 bases lying between them. There are 13 residues in the CDR3. CDR1 is SGHTA and CDR2 is FQGNSA in the germline V gene. Complete variable domain (other parts from reference TRBV7-2 and TRBJ1-1): GAGVSQSPSNKVTEKGKDVELRCDPISGHTALYWYRQSLGQGLEFLIYFQGNSAPDKSGLPSDRFSAERTGGSVSTLTIQRTQQEDSAVYLCASSPALRTEAFFGQGTRLTVV.